This TCR beta chain was identified during a study of T cells in Graves' hyperthyroidism and ophthalmopathy. At least ten counts were recorded for this clonotype. Researchers amplified the TCR beta CDR3 regions from RNA transcripts. Carried out on the TCR CDR3, a first-round RT-PCR used the HTBI primer set. One entry per CDR3 protein results from TCRdb running MiXCR on the multiplex PCR reads. The sample shows approximately 610,000 distinct CDR3 sequences, around 15% of them seen only once. The CDR3 loop spans 13 amino acids. With 7 bases removed from V and 3 bases from J, the gap between germline ends came to 12 bases. Germline lookup yields CDR1 MDHEN and CDR2 SYDVKM.

The source material was blood. The V gene is TRBV28, the J gene TRBJ1-2; D unresolved. This clonotype originated in a woman aged 40 to 49 with Graves' ophthalmopathy. The CDR3 DNA reads as TGTGCCAGCACCAGACCCGGGGACTATGGCTACACCTTC. As protein: CASTRPGDYGYTF.